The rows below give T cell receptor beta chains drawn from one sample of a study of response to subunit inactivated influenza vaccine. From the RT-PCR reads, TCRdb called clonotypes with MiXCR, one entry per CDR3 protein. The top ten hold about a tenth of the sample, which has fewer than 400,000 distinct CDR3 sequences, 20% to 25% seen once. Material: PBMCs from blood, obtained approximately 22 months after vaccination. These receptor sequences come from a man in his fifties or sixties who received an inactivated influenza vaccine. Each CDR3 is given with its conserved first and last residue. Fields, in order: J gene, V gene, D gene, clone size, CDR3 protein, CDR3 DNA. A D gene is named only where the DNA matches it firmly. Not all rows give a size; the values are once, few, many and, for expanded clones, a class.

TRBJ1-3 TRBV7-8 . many CASSSADGGIGNTIYF TGTGCCAGCAGCTCCGCCGACGGGGGTATTGGAAACACCATATATTTT
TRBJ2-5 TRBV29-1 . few CSVERGVGTQYF TGCAGCGTTGAGCGTGGGGTAGGGACCCAGTACTTC
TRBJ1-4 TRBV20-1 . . CSARDRTREKLFF TGCAGTGCTAGAGACAGAACTCGGGAAAAACTGTTTTTT
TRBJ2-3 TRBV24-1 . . CATRGVEGSGDTQYF TGTGCCACCCGTGGTGTTGAGGGATCTGGAGATACGCAGTATTTT
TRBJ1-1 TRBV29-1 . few CSVEAGAWTEAFF TGCAGCGTTGAAGCGGGGGCTTGGACTGAAGCTTTCTTT
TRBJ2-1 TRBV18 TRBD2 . CASSQGTSGSNEQFF TGTGCCAGCTCACAGGGGACTAGCGGGAGCAATGAGCAGTTCTTC
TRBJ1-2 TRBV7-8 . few CASSPTLDPNGYTF TGTGCCAGCAGCCCTACCTTGGACCCCAATGGCTACACCTTC
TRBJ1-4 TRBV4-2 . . CASSQDFRGPGNEKLFF TGTGCCAGCAGCCAAGATTTCCGGGGGCCGGGTAATGAAAAACTGTTTTTT
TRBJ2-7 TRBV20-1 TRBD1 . CSASDRGTHEQYF TGCAGTGCTAGTGACAGGGGTACCCACGAGCAGTACTTC
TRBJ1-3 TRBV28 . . CASSFDPDKTSGNTIYF TGTGCCAGCAGTTTTGACCCGGACAAGACCTCTGGAAACACCATATATTTT
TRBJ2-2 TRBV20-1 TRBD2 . CAWGGRALDTGELFF TGCGCTTGGGGCGGGAGGGCCCTTGACACCGGGGAGCTGTTTTTT
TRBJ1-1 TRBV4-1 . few CASSQRTANTEAFF TGCGCCAGCAGCCAACGAACAGCGAACACTGAAGCTTTCTTT
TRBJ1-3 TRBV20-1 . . CSARGAGNGNTIYF TGCAGTGCTAGGGGGGCAGGGAACGGAAACACCATATATTTT
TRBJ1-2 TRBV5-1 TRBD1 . CASSNGQGASYGYTF TGCGCCAGCAGCAACGGACAGGGAGCGTCCTATGGCTACACCTTC
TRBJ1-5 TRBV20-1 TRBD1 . CSASSPDRSQPQHF TGCAGTGCTAGTTCTCCGGACAGGAGTCAGCCCCAGCATTTT
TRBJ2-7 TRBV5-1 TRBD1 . CASSYNQGAFEQYF TGCGCCAGCAGCTACAACCAGGGGGCCTTCGAGCAGTACTTC
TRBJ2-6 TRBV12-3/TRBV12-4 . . CASTLSGANVLTF TGTGCCAGCACCCTCTCTGGGGCCAACGTCCTGACTTTC
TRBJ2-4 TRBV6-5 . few CASSYPPDLNIQYF TGTGCCAGCAGTTACCCACCAGATCTAAACATTCAGTACTTC
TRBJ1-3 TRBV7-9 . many CASSLVSPGNTIYF TGTGCCAGCAGCTTAGTATCCCCAGGAAACACCATATATTTT
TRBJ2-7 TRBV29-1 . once CSVVTPTYEQYF TGCAGCGTCGTGACTCCGACCTACGAGCAGTACTTC
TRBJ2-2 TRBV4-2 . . CASSLGHGNTGELFF TGTGCCAGCAGCCTCGGACATGGAAACACCGGGGAGCTGTTTTTT
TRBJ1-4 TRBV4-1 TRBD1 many CASSQQVTGDEKLFF TGCGCCAGCAGCCAACAAGTGACAGGGGACGAAAAACTGTTTTTT
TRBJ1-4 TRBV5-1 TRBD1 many CASSLAAIQGWNEKLFF TGCGCCAGCAGCTTGGCGGCTATACAGGGGTGGAATGAAAAACTGTTTTTT
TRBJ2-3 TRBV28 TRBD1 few CASSNPSGQGSADTQYF TGTGCCAGCAGTAACCCCTCGGGACAGGGGAGTGCAGATACGCAGTATTTT
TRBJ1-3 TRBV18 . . CASSPPTAYTIYF TGTGCCAGCTCACCCCCGACCGCGTACACCATATATTTT
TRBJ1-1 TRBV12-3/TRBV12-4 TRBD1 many CASSFSGTGNTEAFF TGTGCCAGCAGTTTCTCCGGGACAGGGAACACTGAAGCTTTCTTT
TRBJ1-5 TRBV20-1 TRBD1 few CSARMGTVNQPQHF TGCAGTGCTAGGATGGGGACAGTCAATCAGCCCCAGCATTTT
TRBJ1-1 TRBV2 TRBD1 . CASSEAGRQGKAFF TGTGCCAGCAGTGAAGCTGGGAGACAGGGGAAAGCTTTCTTT
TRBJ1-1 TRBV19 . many CASSERTQASGAFF TGTGCCAGTAGTGAGAGAACACAGGCTTCGGGAGCTTTCTTT
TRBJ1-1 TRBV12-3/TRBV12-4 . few CASSLSGGNAEAFF TGTGCCAGCAGTTTGTCGGGGGGCAATGCTGAAGCTTTCTTT
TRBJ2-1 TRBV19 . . CASSISTYREQFF TGTGCCAGTAGTATAAGTACATATCGGGAGCAGTTCTTC
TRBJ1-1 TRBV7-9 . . CASSLGEGWSTEAFF TGTGCCAGCAGCTTAGGGGAAGGTTGGAGCACTGAAGCTTTCTTT